The TCR beta chain described here comes from a study of CD8 T cells in Susac syndrome. The CDR3 sequence is 15 residues long. CDR1 and CDR2 from the germline V gene are SEHNR and FQNEAQ (reference sequence). The V end lost 5 bases, the J end lost 1 base, and 9 bases lay between the germline ends. Of note for this clonotype: Its antigen is still unknown.

Study-level findings and limits: None of the CD4+ T cell repertoires in Susac syndrome showed clonal expansion.

A quantity of about 0.5 to 1 ug RNA underwent reverse transcription using random hexamers. The immunoSEQ assay covered 54 Vbeta and 13 Jbeta segments for CDR3. TCRdb ran MiXCR on the immunoSEQ multiplex PCR reads and lists one entry per CDR3 protein. The sample includes 200,000 or so distinct CDR3 sequences, approximately 96% of them seen just once. Sequencing targeted TCR beta in blood CD8+ and CD4+ T cells. Negative isolation was used for CD8+ and CD4+ T cells and FACS enrichment for TEMRA cells. The sequenced material came from CD4+ T cells from PBMCs. The sequence derives from a human donor with Susac syndrome. V gene TRBV7-9 combines with J gene TRBJ1-6; maybe TRBD1 (5 bases). CDR3 in DNA: TGTGCCAGCAGCCCTCAGGGTTCCTATAATTCACCCCTCCACTTT. It encodes CASSPQGSYNSPLHF.